This T cell receptor beta chain was sequenced for a study of T cell responses to AZD1222 COVID-19 vaccine. Assay used: immunoSEQ multiplex PCR; TCRdb lists only in-frame clones, some missing. The repertoire has about 140,000 clones, 80% to 95% of them found once; the top ten carry over 4%. As for this clone: The antigen is undetermined.

Study observations and caveats: Sampled repertoires all dated from after the peak T cell response.

The receptor comes from an adult who received the AZD1222 COVID-19 vaccine. This specimen consisted of peripheral blood, obtained 28 days after the second AZD1222 dose.

The CDR3, as DNA: TGTGCCAGCAGCCAACAGGGCTCTGAAGCTTTCTTT. Translating it yields CASSQQGSEAFF. V usage is TRBV3-1 (or the pseudogene TRBV3-2) and J usage is TRBJ1-1, with TRBD1 as a possible D gene (5 bases). CDR3 size: 12 residues. Germline loops: CDR1 LGHDT, CDR2 YNNKEL (reference sequence). Trimming took 2 bases from V and 6 from J, leaving 7 bases between them.